The entry below describes one TCR beta chain. Per the authors' pipeline: From reference gene primer amplification, estimates of nucleated cell counts were derived. The assay was immunoSEQ multiplex PCR, and TCRdb's table has in-frame clones only and misses some. The V and J calls and the clone size are those of that table, but D and trimming were determined from the DNA. Of some 200,000 clones detected, 90% to 95% appear once; the ten largest clones hold roughly 0.7%. This sample was included in a study of blood T cell repertoires in COVID-19. Study-level background: The study drew acute and convalescent COVID-19 samples from the United States, Italy and Spain.

In Seattle, patients joined the study during active infection and were tracked longitudinally. This CDR3 spans 12 amino acids. The germline V and J ends were trimmed by 3 bases and 4 bases, with 6 bases remaining between them. Germline CDR1 reads MNHEY; CDR2 reads SVGAGI. The TCR sequence derives from a man aged 25 to 40 with COVID-19, enrolled during active disease. Source material: peripheral blood. V gene TRBV6-5 combines with J gene TRBJ2-5; TRBD2 is a possible D gene (5 bases). The CDR3 protein is CASSYRGETQYF. CDR3 in DNA: TGTGCCAGCAGTTATCGGGGAGAGACCCAGTACTTC.